These 23 T cell receptor beta chains were all obtained from the same sample, sequenced in a study of blood T cell repertoires in COVID-19. Sequencing was performed with immunoSEQ multiplex PCR; in TCRdb, only in-frame clones are kept and a portion is missing. This sample has some 110,000 clones, with 85% to 90% found just once. Source material: peripheral blood. Source of these receptors: a man over 45 with acute or convalescent COVID-19.

The rearrangement uses TRBV2 and TRBJ1-5, with D uncertain. Germline V gene lookup returns CDR1 SNHLY and CDR2 FYNNEI. V shed 5 bases and J shed 0 bases, with 5 bases lying between them. The CDR3 has 13 residues. The CDR3 protein is CASSQYSNQPQHF. In DNA, the CDR3 is TGTGCCAGCAGTCAGTATAGCAATCAGCCCCAGCATTTT.

The chain joins TRBV6-2 or TRBV6-3 to TRBJ2-3; D gene uncertain. V was trimmed by 5 bases and J by 2 bases, leaving 8 bases between them. This CDR3 is built from 13 residues. CDR1 and CDR2 from the germline V gene are MNHEY and SVGEGT. This CDR3 reads CASSSPATDTQYF. DNA for the CDR3: TGTGCCAGCAGTAGCCCCGCCACAGATACGCAGTATTTT.

The chain employs TRBV11-3 and TRBJ2-7; perhaps TRBD1 as D (5 bases). V was shortened by 5 bases and J by 6 bases, with 14 bases between the two germline ends. The CDR3 is made up of 13 amino acids. Germline V lookup: CDR1 SGHNT, CDR2 YENEEA. The CDR3 region has the DNA TGTGCCAGCAGCCCAGGGCCCACGGGCGAGCAGTACTTC. Its translation is CASSPGPTGEQYF.

The chain links TRBV12-3 or TRBV12-4 to TRBJ2-7, with D possibly matching TRBD2 (5 bases). The CDR3 sequence is 13 residues long. V was trimmed by 0 bases and J by 3 bases, leaving 6 bases between them. The CDR3: CASSLAAGYEQYF. CDR3 nucleotide sequence: TGTGCCAGCAGTTTAGCGGCGGGCTACGAGCAGTACTTC.

This clone appeared once. The genes are TRBV15 and TRBJ2-1, with 7 bases that match TRBD2. The CDR3 has 16 amino acids. CDR1 LNHNV and CDR2 YYDKDF come from the germline V gene (reference sequence). J lost 6 bases, V lost 3 bases, and 11 bases had no gene match. The CDR3 DNA reads as TGTGCCACCAGCAGCGGGCTAGCGGCCCTATCCAATGAGCAGTTCTTC. This encodes CATSSGLAALSNEQFF.

This clone was detected ten times or more. The chain uses TRBV7-2 and TRBJ2-7; TRBD2 might be the D (6 bases). CDR3 length: 14 amino acids. The V end was cut by 4 bases, the J end by 0 bases, with 10 bases between. Germline loops: CDR1 SGHTA, CDR2 FQGNSA. CDR3 sequence: CASSSTGLSYEQYF. CDR3 sequence (DNA): TGTGCCAGCAGCTCAACGGGACTCTCCTACGAGCAGTACTTC.

This chain links TRBV5-6 with TRBJ2-7; D remains ambiguous. Germline CDR1 reads SGHDT; CDR2 reads YYEEEE. The CDR3 spans 13 residues. Trimming cost V 4 bases and J 4 bases, with 12 bases left between them. CDR3 DNA: TGTGCCAGCAGCATTTCGTCCGTGTACGAGCAGTACTTC. Protein sequence: CASSISSVYEQYF.

The V call is TRBV29-1, the J call TRBJ2-2; 7 bases are a match to TRBD1. CDR1 SQVTM and CDR2 ANQGSEA come from the germline V gene. This CDR3 spans 14 amino acids. Trimming took 7 bases from V and 0 from J; bases not matched to a gene: 5. The CDR3 sequence: CSATGTANTGELFF. As DNA, the CDR3 is TGCAGCGCTACCGGGACAGCGAACACCGGGGAGCTGTTTTTT.

The J gene is TRBJ2-3, the V gene TRBV11-2; D is perhaps TRBD1 (5 bases). CDR3 size: 14 residues. V shed 3 bases and J shed 2 bases, with 9 bases lying between them. Germline-derived CDR1 and CDR2 are SGHAT and FQNNGV. CDR3: CASSFQGYTDTQYF. CDR3 sequence (DNA): TGTGCCAGCAGCTTCCAGGGCTACACAGATACGCAGTATTTT.

The chain carries TRBV5-5 and TRBJ2-5; D gene ambiguous. CDR3 length: 12 amino acids. V was cut by 2 bases and J by 5 bases, with 7 bases left in between. CDR1 and CDR2 from the germline V gene are SGHKS and YYEKEE (reference sequence). CDR3 DNA: TGTGCCAGCAGCTTACTCGGGGAGACCCAGTACTTC. It specifies CASSLLGETQYF. The complete variable domain, with remaining parts taken from reference TRBV5-5 and TRBJ2-5, reads DAGVTQSPTHLIKTRGQQVTLRCSPISGHKSVSWYQQVLGQGPQFIFQYYEKEERGRGNFPDRFSARQFPNYSSELNVNALLLGDSALYLCASSLLGETQYFGPGTRLLVL.

This clone has a single count. The V gene is TRBV4-1, the J gene TRBJ2-4; D not resolved. The CDR3 runs 16 residues. Germline CDR1 MGHRA, CDR2 YSYEKL. The V gene lost 3 bases and the J gene lost 3 bases, with 15 bases spanning the gap. The DNA of the CDR3 is TGCGCCAGCAGCCAGAACCGACTGTTAAGCAAAAACATTCAGTACTTC. This encodes CASSQNRLLSKNIQYF.

This chain connects TRBV4-2 to TRBJ1-2, with a tentative D call TRBD1 (5 bases). V dropped 3 bases and J dropped 5 bases, with 19 bases sitting between them. The CDR3 is 16 amino acids. In germline, CDR1 is LGHNA, CDR2 YNFKEQ. The CDR3 region is CASSQEGGARSYGYTF. For the CDR3, the DNA is TGTGCCAGCAGCCAGGAGGGAGGGGCCCGCAGTTATGGCTACACCTTC.

This clone showed up just once. The chain joins TRBV11-2 to TRBJ2-5; 11 bases align to TRBD1. Germline lookup yields CDR1 SGHAT and CDR2 FQNNGV. V was clipped by 5 bases and J by 5 bases; unmatched bases: 10. The CDR3 contains 16 residues. The CDR3 coding sequence is TGTGCCAGCAGCCCCGGGACAGGGGGACCCGAGGAGACCCAGTACTTC. Its protein is CASSPGTGGPEETQYF.

The chain combines TRBV18 with TRBJ2-1; TRBD1 matches at 8 bases. The CDR3 is 14 residues long. Germline V lookup: CDR1 KGHSH, CDR2 LQKENI. V trimming: 5 bases; J trimming: 2 bases; junction bases outside the gene matches: 2. In DNA form, the CDR3 reads TGTGCCAGCTCAGGACAGGGCACCTACAATGAGCAGTTCTTC. This translates into CASSGQGTYNEQFF.

This clone was counted between two and nine times. This chain connects TRBV15 to TRBJ2-2; TRBD2 agrees at 14 bases. V was clipped by 1 base and J by 0 bases; unmatched bases: 1. Germline assignment: CDR1 LNHNV and CDR2 YYDKDF (reference sequence). This CDR3 comprises 18 residues. The CDR3 region has the DNA TGTGCCACCAGCAGAGCGGGACTAGCGGGAGCGAACACCGGGGAGCTGTTTTTT. Translating it yields CATSRAGLAGANTGELFF.

The genes are TRBV2 and TRBJ2-2, with D unresolved. The ends were cut back, 7 bases at V and 1 base at J, with 7 bases in the middle. The CDR3 spans 13 residues. CDR1 is SNHLY, CDR2 FYNNEI, per germline. The CDR3 nucleotides are TGTGCCAGCAATAGCCAGAACACCGGGGAGCTGTTTTTT. Amino acid sequence: CASNSQNTGELFF.

This sequence joins TRBV7-9 and TRBJ1-1; unclear D gene. CDR1 and CDR2 from the germline V gene are SEHNR and FQNEAQ (reference sequence). Trimming stripped 0 bases from V and 2 bases from J, with 10 bases between. The CDR3 loop spans 15 amino acids. CDR3 residues: CASSLALQRNTEAFF. CDR3 nucleotides: TGTGCCAGCAGCTTAGCGCTACAGAGAAACACTGAAGCTTTCTTT.

The chain carries TRBV28 and TRBJ1-6; D possibly corresponds to TRBD1 (5 bases). The CDR3 loop spans 14 amino acids. Germline V lookup: CDR1 MDHEN, CDR2 SYDVKM. The germline V and J ends were trimmed by 5 bases and 4 bases, with 9 bases remaining between them. CDR3 loop: CASSPQGYNSPLHF. The CDR3 bases are TGTGCCAGCAGTCCCCAGGGTTATAATTCACCCCTCCACTTT. The full variable domain, completed using reference TRBV28 and TRBJ1-6, is DVKVTQSSRYLVKRTGEKVFLECVQDMDHENMFWYRQDPGLGLRLIYFSYDVKMKEKGDIPEGYSVSREKKERFSLILESASTNQTSMYLCASSPQGYNSPLHFGNGTRLTVT.

The chain recombines TRBV2 with TRBJ2-7, with 9 bases aligning to TRBD2. Germline V gene data show CDR1 as SNHLY and CDR2 as FYNNEI. The trim removed 7 bases at V and 4 bases at J, leaving 5 bases unmatched. The CDR3 extends over 13 amino acids. The CDR3 DNA reads as TGTGCCAGCATGAAGACTAGCGGATACGAGCAGTACTTC. Translating it yields CASMKTSGYEQYF.

This clone was seen a single time. This chain links TRBV4-1 with TRBJ1-4; no clear D gene. CDR1 MGHRA and CDR2 YSYEKL come from the germline V gene. The V and J ends lost 0 bases and 1 base respectively, with 6 bases between them. The CDR3 sequence is 15 residues long. The DNA of the CDR3 is TGCGCCAGCAGCCAAGAGGAGGTAACTAATGAAAAACTGTTTTTT. Protein sequence: CASSQEEVTNEKLFF.

This chain joins TRBV7-6 and TRBJ1-6; TRBD1 aligns across 9 bases. J lost 7 bases, V lost 2 bases, and 3 bases had no gene match. The germline V gene encodes CDR1 SGHVS and CDR2 FNYEAQ. The CDR3 runs 15 residues. CDR3: CASSLRTGDNSPLHF. As DNA, the CDR3 is TGTGCCAGCAGCTTAAGGACAGGGGACAATTCACCCCTCCACTTT. Supplemented by reference TRBV7-6 and TRBJ1-6, the full variable domain reads GAGVSQSPRYKVTKRGQDVALRCDPISGHVSLYWYRQALGQGPEFLTYFNYEAQQDKSGLPNDRFSAERPEGSISTLTIQRTEQRDSAMYRCASSLRTGDNSPLHFGNGTRLTVT.

The chain joins TRBV12-3 or TRBV12-4 to TRBJ1-1; TRBD1 aligns across 7 bases. The CDR3 runs 13 residues. Trimming cost V 6 bases and J 4 bases; bases outside gene matches: 5. The CDR3 nucleotides are TGTGCCAGCAGCCGAACAGGGGTCACTGAAGCTTTCTTT. This translates into CASSRTGVTEAFF.

The chain uses TRBV5-1 and TRBJ2-7; TRBD2 matches 8 bases. Germline V gene sequence: CDR1 SGHRS, CDR2 YFSETQ. The CDR3 is 17 residues long. Trimming at V came to 2 bases and at J to 0 bases, leaving 10 bases not matched to a gene. The CDR3 bases are TGCGCCAGCAGCTTTCCCCGGGGGGGCCCGTTCTCCTACGAGCAGTACTTC. This codes for CASSFPRGGPFSYEQYF.